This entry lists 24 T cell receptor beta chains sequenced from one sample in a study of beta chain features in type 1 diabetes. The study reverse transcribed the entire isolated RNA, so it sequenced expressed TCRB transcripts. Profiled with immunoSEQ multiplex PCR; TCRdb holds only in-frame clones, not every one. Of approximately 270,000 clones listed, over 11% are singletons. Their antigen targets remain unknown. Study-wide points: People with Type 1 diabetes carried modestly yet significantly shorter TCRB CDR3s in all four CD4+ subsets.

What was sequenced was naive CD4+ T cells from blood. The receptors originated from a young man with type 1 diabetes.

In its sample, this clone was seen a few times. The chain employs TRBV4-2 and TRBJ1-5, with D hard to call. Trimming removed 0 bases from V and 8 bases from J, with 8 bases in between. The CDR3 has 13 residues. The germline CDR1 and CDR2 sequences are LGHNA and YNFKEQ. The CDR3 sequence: CASSQDRVEPQHF. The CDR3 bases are TGTGCCAGCAGCCAAGATCGGGTTGAGCCCCAGCATTTT.

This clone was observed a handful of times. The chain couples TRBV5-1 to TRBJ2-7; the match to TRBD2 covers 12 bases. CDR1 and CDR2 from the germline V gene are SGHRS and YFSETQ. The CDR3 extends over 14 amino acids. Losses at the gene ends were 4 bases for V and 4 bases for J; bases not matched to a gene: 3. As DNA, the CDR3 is TGCGCCAGCAGCGCCGGGACTAGCGGGTACGAGCAGTACTTC. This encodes CASSAGTSGYEQYF. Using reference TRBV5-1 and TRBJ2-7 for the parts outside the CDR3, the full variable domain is KAGVTQTPRYLIKTRGQQVTLSCSPISGHRSVSWYQQTPGQGLQFLFEYFSETQRNKGNFPGRFSGRQFSNSRSEMNVSTLELGDSALYLCASSAGTSGYEQYFGPGTRLTVT.

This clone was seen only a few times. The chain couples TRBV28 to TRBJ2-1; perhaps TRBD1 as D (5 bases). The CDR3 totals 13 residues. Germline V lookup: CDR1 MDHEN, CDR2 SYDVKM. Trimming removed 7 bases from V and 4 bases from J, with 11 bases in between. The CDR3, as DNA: TGTGCCAGCATTAACCAGGGATACAATGAGCAGTTCTTC. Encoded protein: CASINQGYNEQFF.

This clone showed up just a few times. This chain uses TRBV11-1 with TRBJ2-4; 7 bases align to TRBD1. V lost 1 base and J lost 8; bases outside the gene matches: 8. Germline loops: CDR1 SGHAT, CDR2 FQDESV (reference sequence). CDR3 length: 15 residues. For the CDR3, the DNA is TGTGCCAGCAGCTTAGTTAACAGGGGTGGAGACATTCAGTACTTC. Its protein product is CASSLVNRGGDIQYF.

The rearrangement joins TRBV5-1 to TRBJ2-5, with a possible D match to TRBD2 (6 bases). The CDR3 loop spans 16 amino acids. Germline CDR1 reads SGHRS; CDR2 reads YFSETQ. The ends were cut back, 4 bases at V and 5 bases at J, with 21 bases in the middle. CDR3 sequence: CASSPPGGHGGETQYF. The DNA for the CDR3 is TGCGCCAGCAGCCCCCCCGGCGGACATGGAGGGGAGACCCAGTACTTC.

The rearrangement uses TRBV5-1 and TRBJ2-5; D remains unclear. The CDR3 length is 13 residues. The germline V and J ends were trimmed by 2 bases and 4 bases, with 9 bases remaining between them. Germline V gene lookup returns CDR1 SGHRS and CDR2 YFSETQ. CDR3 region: CASSFAARETQYF. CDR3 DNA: TGCGCCAGCAGCTTCGCGGCTCGAGAGACCCAGTACTTC.

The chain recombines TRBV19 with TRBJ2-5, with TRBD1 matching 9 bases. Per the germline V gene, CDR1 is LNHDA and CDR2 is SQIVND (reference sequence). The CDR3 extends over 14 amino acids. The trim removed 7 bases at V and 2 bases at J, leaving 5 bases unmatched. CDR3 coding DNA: TGTGCCAGTACGCTTGGACAGGGGCAAGAGACCCAGTACTTC. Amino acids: CASTLGQGQETQYF. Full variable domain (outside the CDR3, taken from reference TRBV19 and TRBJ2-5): DGGITQSPKYLFRKEGQNVTLSCEQNLNHDAMYWYRQDPGQGLRLIYYSQIVNDFQKGDIAEGYSVSREKKESFPLTVTSAQKNPTAFYLCASTLGQGQETQYFGPGTRLLVL.

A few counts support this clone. CDR3 bases: TGTGCCAGCGGCAGGGCCCACTACTACACCGGGGAGCTGTTTTTT. Protein product: CASGRAHYYTGELFF. J is TRBJ2-2 and V is TRBV6-5, with D possibly matching TRBD1 (5 bases). Between the trimmed V and J ends, which lost 8 bases and 3 bases, there was a span of 16 bases. Germline CDR1 MNHEY, CDR2 SVGAGI. The CDR3 is 15 residues long.

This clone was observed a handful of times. In DNA form, the CDR3 reads TGCAGCGTTGATCGCGGGAGGGGAACGAATGAGCAGTTCTTC. Amino acid sequence: CSVDRGRGTNEQFF. The chain links TRBV29-1 to TRBJ2-1; 9 bases are shared with TRBD2. Trimming took 3 bases from V and 7 from J; bases not matched to a gene: 7. CDR1 is SQVTM and CDR2 is ANQGSEA in the germline V gene. CDR3 length equals 14 residues.

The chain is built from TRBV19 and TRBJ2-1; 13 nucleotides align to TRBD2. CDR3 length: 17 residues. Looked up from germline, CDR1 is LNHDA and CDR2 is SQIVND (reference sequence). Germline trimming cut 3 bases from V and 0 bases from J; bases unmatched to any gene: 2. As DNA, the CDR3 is TGTGCCAGTAGTATTACTAGCGGGAGGGCCTCCTACAATGAGCAGTTCTTC. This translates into CASSITSGRASYNEQFF.

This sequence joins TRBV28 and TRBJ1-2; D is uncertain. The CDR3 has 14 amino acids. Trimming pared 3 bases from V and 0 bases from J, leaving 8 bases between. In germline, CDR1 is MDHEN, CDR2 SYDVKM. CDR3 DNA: TGTGCCAGCAGTTTCAGTCAGGCTAACTATGGCTACACCTTC. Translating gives CASSFSQANYGYTF.

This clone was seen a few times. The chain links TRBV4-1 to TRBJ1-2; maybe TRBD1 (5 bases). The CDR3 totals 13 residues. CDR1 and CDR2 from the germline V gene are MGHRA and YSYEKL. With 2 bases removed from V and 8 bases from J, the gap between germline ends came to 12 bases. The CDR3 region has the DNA TGCGCCAGCAGCCAACACGCGGGGCCCGGCTACACCTTC. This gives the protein CASSQHAGPGYTF.

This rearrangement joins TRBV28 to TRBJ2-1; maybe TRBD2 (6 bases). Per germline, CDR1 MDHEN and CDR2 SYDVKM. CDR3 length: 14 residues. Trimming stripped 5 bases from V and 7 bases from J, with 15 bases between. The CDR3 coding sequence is TGTGCCAGCAGTACTCACGGGGGTCGGAATGAGCAGTTCTTC. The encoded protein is CASSTHGGRNEQFF. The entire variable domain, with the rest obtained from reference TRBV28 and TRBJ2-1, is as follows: DVKVTQSSRYLVKRTGEKVFLECVQDMDHENMFWYRQDPGLGLRLIYFSYDVKMKEKGDIPEGYSVSREKKERFSLILESASTNQTSMYLCASSTHGGRNEQFFGPGTRLTVL.

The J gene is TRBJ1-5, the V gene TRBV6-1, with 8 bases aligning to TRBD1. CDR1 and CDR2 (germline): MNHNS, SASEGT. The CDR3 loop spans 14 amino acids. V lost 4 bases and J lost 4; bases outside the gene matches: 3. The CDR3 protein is CASSVDRENQPQHF. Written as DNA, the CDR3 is TGTGCCAGCAGTGTGGACAGGGAAAATCAGCCCCAGCATTTT.

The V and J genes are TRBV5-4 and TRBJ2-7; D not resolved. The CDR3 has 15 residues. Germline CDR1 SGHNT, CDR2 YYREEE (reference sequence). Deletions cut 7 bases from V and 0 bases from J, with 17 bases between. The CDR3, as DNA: TGTGCCAGCGCGAAGTCTAGTTTACACTCCTACGAGCAGTACTTC. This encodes CASAKSSLHSYEQYF.

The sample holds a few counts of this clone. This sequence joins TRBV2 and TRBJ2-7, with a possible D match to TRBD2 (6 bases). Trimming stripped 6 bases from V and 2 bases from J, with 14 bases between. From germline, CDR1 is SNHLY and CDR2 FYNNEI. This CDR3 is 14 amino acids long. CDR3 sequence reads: CASRRFSGPYEQYF. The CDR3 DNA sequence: TGTGCCAGCAGACGTTTTAGCGGTCCCTACGAGCAGTACTTC.

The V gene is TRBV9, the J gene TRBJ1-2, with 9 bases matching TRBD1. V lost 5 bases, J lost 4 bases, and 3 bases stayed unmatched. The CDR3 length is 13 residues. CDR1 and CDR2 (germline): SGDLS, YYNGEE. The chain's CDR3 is CASSPGQGYGYTF. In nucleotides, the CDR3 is TGTGCCAGCAGTCCGGGACAGGGCTATGGCTACACCTTC.

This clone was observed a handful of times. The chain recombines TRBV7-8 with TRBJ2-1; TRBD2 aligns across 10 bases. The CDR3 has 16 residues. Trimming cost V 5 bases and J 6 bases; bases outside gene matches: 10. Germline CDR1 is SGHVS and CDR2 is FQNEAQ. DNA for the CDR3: TGTGCCAGCAGCCCGCGGGCTAGCGGGAGTTTCAATGAGCAGTTCTTC. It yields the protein CASSPRASGSFNEQFF.

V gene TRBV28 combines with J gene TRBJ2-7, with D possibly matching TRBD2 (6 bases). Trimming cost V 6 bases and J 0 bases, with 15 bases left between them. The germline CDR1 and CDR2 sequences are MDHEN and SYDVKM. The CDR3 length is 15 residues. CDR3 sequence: CASSRAGLSSYEQYF. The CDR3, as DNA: TGTGCCAGCAGCCGAGCGGGCCTGAGCTCCTACGAGCAGTACTTC.

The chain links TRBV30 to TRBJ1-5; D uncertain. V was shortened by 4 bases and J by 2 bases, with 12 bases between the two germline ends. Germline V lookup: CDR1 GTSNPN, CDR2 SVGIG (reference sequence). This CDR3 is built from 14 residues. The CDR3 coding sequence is TGTGCCTGGACTCCTCACTCTGGCAATCAGCCCCAGCATTTT. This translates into CAWTPHSGNQPQHF. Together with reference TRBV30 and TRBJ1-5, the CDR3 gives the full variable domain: SQTIHQWPATLVQPVGSPLSLECTVEGTSNPNLYWYRQAAGRGLQLLFYSVGIGQISSEVPQNLSASRPQDRQFILSSKKLLLSDSGFYLCAWTPHSGNQPQHFGDGTRLSIL.

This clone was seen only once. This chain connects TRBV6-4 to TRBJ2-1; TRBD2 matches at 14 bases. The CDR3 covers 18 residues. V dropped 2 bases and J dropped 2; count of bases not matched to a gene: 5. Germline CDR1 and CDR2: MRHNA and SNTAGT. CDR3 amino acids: CASSDGTSGRGTYNEQFF. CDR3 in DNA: TGTGCCAGCAGTGACGGGACTAGCGGGAGAGGCACCTACAATGAGCAGTTCTTC.

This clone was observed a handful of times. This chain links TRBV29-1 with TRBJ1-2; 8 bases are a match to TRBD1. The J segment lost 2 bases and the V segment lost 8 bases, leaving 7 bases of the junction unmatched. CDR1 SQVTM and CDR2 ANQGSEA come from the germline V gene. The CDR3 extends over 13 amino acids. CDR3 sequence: CSSLTGENYGYTF. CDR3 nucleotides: TGCAGCTCGCTGACAGGGGAGAACTATGGCTACACCTTC.

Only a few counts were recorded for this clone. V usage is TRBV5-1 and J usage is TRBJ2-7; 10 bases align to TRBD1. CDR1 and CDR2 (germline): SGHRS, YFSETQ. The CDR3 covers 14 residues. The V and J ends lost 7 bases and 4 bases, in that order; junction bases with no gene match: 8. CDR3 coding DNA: TGCGCCAGCTCCCGGGACAGGGGAAGTTACGAGCAGTACTTC. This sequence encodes CASSRDRGSYEQYF.

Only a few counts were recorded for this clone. CDR3 loop: CASSFQGLAGSEQYF. The CDR3, as DNA: TGTGCCAGCAGCTTCCAGGGACTAGCTGGAAGCGAGCAGTACTTC. The chain joins TRBV7-9 to TRBJ2-5, with 9 bases lining up with TRBD2. The end of the DNA fits TRBJ2-7 better, so the J call may be wrong. The CDR3 runs to 15 residues. CDR1 and CDR2 (germline): SEHNR, FQNEAQ (reference sequence).